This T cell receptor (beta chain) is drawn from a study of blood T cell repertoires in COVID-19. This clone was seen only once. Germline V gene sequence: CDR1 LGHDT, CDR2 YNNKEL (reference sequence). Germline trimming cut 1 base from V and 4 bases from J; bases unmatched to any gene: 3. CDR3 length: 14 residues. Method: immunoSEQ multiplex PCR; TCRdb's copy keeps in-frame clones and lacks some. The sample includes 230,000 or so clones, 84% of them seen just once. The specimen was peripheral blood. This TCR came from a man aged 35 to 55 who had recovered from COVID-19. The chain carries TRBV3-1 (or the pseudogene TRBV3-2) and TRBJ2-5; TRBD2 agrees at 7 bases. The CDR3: CASSQGGGPETQYF. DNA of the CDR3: TGTGCCAGCAGCCAAGGGGGGGGACCAGAGACCCAGTACTTC.